This entry is about one TCR beta chain. This specimen comes from a study of blood T cell repertoires in COVID-19. Study summary: COVID-19 samples from acute and convalescent phases originated in the United States, Italy and Spain.

Authors' processing steps: Researchers report that nucleated cell counts were estimated from reference gene primer amplification. This table comes from immunoSEQ multiplex PCR, and its TCRdb copy is limited to in-frame clones, with some not included. V and J calls and clone size come straight from that table; D and trimming were deduced from the DNA. The sample holds some 310,000 clones, around 87% seen once. The germline CDR1 and CDR2 sequences are MDHEN and SYDVKM. The CDR3 spans 14 residues. With 5 bases removed from V and 8 bases from J, the gap between germline ends came to 15 bases. This receptor was taken from a man aged 50 to 59 with active or convalescent COVID-19. Sequencing was performed on peripheral blood. The chain joins TRBV28 to TRBJ1-4, with D possibly TRBD1 on 6 matching bases. The CDR3 bases are TGTGCCAGCAGTGGGACACCCTCGGGGGAAAAACTGTTTTTT. This translates into CASSGTPSGEKLFF.